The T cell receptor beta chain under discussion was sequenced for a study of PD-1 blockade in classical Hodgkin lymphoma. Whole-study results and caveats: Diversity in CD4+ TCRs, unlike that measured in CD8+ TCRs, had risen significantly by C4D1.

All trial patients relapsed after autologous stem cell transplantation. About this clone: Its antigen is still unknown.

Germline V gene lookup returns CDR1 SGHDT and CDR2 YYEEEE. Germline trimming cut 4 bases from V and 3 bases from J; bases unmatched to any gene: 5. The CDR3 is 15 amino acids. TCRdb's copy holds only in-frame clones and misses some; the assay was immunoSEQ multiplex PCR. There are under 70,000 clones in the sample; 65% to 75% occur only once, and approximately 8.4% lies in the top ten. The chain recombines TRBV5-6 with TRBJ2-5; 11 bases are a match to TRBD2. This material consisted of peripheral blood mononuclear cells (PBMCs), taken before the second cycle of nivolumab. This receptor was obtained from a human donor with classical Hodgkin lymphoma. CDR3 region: CASSPGLAGEETQYF. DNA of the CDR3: TGTGCCAGCAGCCCAGGACTAGCGGGTGAAGAGACCCAGTACTTC. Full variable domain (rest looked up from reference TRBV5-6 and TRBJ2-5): DAGVTQSPTHLIKTRGQQVTLRCSPKSGHDTVSWYQQALGQGPQFIFQYYEEEERQRGNFPDRFSGHQFPNYSSELNVNALLLGDSALYLCASSPGLAGEETQYFGPGTRLLVL.